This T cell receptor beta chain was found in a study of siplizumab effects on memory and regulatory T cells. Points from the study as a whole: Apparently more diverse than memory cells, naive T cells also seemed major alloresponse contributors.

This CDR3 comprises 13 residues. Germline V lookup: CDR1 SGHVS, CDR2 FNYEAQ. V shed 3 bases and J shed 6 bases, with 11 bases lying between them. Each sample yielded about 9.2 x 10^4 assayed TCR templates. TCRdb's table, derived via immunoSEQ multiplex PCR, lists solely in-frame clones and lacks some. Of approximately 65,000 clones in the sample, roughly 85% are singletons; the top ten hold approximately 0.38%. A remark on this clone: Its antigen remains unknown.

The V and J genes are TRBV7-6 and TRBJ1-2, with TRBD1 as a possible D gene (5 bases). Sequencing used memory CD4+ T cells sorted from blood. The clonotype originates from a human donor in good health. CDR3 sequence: CASSLAGGDGYTF. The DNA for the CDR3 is TGTGCCAGCAGCTTGGCCGGGGGAGATGGCTACACCTTC.